The 30 T cell receptor beta chains below all came from one sample that was sequenced in a study of shared clonotypes between healthy human individuals (dated by TCRdb to the early 2020s). Libraries were prepared through the immunoSEQ multiplex PCR assay. Sourced from immuneACCESS, this table was stored by TCRdb with only in-frame sequences that have V and J called. A share of the clones is absent; for the studies checked, an unresolved V gene accounts for under half, and the remainder has no known explanation. This sample gives about 2.1 million clones in total; just over 90% of them show up just once. The biggest ten clones account for over 1.5% of the sample. CD8 naive samples were obtained by positive selection for CCR7 among CD45RO-negative cells, yielding a CD45RA+CCR7+ population from which TemRA cells were excluded. The sequencing input was naive CD8+ T cells from PBMCs. Per the publication, the cell subset or site label means: CD45RA+CCR7+. The receptors come from a man aged 18 to 29 in good health. Some clones in this sample may be carry-over from other donors' samples.

The gene calls are TRBV7-9 and TRBJ1-2, with a weak D call TRBD1 (5 bases). The ends were cut back, 5 bases at V and 2 bases at J, with 21 bases in the middle. CDR3 length: 17 amino acids. The germline V gene has CDR1 SEHNR and CDR2 FQNEAQ (reference sequence). CDR3 residues: CASSPIGGAAVNYGYTF. The CDR3 DNA follows: TGTGCCAGCAGCCCAATTGGGGGAGCAGCAGTGAACTATGGCTACACCTTC.

The chain carries TRBV5-4 and TRBJ2-7; D possibly uses TRBD1 or TRBD2 (5 bases each). Germline CDR1 reads SGHNT; CDR2 reads YYREEE (reference sequence). This CDR3 has 14 amino acids. The ends were cut back, 2 bases at V and 2 bases at J, with 11 bases in the middle. The CDR3 region has the DNA TGTGCCAGCAGCTTTGAGGGGAACACCTACGAGCAGTACTTC. Its protein product is CASSFEGNTYEQYF. Together with reference TRBV5-4 and TRBJ2-7, the CDR3 gives the full variable domain: ETGVTQSPTHLIKTRGQQVTLRCSSQSGHNTVSWYQQALGQGPQFIFQYYREEENGRGNFPPRFSGLQFPNYSSELNVNALELDDSALYLCASSFEGNTYEQYFGPGTRLTVT.

On this clone: The same CDR3 is also encoded by other DNA sequences in this sample. V gene TRBV28 combines with J gene TRBJ1-5; 7 bases are a match to TRBD1. V gave up 2 bases and J gave up 5 bases; unmatched junction bases: 3. The germline CDR1 and CDR2 sequences are MDHEN and SYDVKM. The CDR3 loop spans 14 amino acids. CDR3 nucleotides: TGTGCCAGCAGTTTAACAGGGGTGTATCAGCCCCAGCATTTT. It is translated as CASSLTGVYQPQHF.

The J gene is TRBJ2-1, the V gene TRBV7-9; 9 bases are shared with TRBD2. CDR1 is SEHNR, CDR2 FQNEAQ, per germline (reference sequence). Losses at the gene ends were 8 bases for V and 6 bases for J; bases not matched to a gene: 11. There are 15 residues in the CDR3. The CDR3 loop is CASSFPLAGRNEQFF. The DNA of the CDR3 is TGTGCCAGCTCCTTCCCCCTAGCGGGACGCAATGAGCAGTTCTTC. Full variable domain (remainder filled in from reference TRBV7-9 and TRBJ2-1): DTGVSQNPRHKITKRGQNVTFRCDPISEHNRLYWYRQTLGQGPEFLTYFQNEAQLEKSRLLSDRFSAERPKGSFSTLEIQRTEQGDSAMYLCASSFPLAGRNEQFFGPGTRLTVL.

The rearrangement joins TRBV19 to TRBJ1-4; D remains unclear. The V gene lost 3 bases and the J gene lost 4 bases, with 9 bases spanning the gap. The germline gives CDR1 LNHDA, CDR2 SQIVND (reference sequence). This CDR3 has 14 residues. The CDR3 DNA follows: TGTGCCAGTAGTATCGCGGGATTTAATGAAAAACTGTTTTTT. Amino acid sequence: CASSIAGFNEKLFF.

As regards this clone: The same CDR3 can be traced to other DNA sequences in this sample. The chain joins TRBV27 to TRBJ2-5; D is unclear. The CDR3 has 10 amino acids. V was trimmed by 5 bases and J by 4 bases, leaving 2 bases between them. CDR1 is MNHEY, CDR2 SMNVEV, per germline (reference sequence). The CDR3 nucleotides read TGTGCCAGCAGTCTAGAGACCCAGTACTTC. This encodes CASSLETQYF.

The V and J genes are TRBV9 and TRBJ1-2, with 7 bases fitting TRBD1. The CDR3 sequence is 15 residues long. The J segment lost 4 bases and the V segment lost 4 bases, leaving 10 bases of the junction unmatched. In germline, CDR1 is SGDLS, CDR2 YYNGEE. CDR3: CASSREMTGPYGYTF. The CDR3 coding sequence is TGTGCCAGCAGCAGAGAAATGACAGGGCCCTATGGCTACACCTTC.

In its sample, this clone was seen a few times. The chain is built from TRBV7-9 and TRBJ2-4, with TRBD2 as a possible D gene (5 bases). Germline lookup yields CDR1 SEHNR and CDR2 FQNEAQ (reference sequence). Between the trimmed V and J ends, which lost 4 bases and 5 bases, there was a span of 18 bases. This CDR3 comprises 16 residues. CDR3 residues: CASSSRHGLQQNIQYF. The CDR3 nucleotides read TGTGCCAGCAGCTCCCGACACGGACTTCAACAAAACATTCAGTACTTC.

To note about this clone: Different DNA sequences within this sample yield the same CDR3. The chain recombines TRBV28 with TRBJ1-5, with no clear D. CDR1 MDHEN and CDR2 SYDVKM come from the germline V gene. CDR3 length: 9 amino acids. V was cut by 5 bases and J by 10 bases, with 3 bases left in between. The DNA for the CDR3 is TGTGCCAGCAGTGTCCCCCAGCATTTT. It translates to CASSVPQHF.

The genes are TRBV11-2 and TRBJ2-7; 8 positions match TRBD1. The germline V gene has CDR1 SGHAT and CDR2 FQNNGV. The CDR3 has 15 amino acids. V lost 5 bases and J lost 2; bases outside the gene matches: 8. The chain's CDR3 is CASSEDRVGAYEQYF. The CDR3 coding sequence is TGTGCCAGCAGCGAGGACAGGGTGGGAGCCTACGAGCAGTACTTC.

The chain couples TRBV29-1 to TRBJ2-1, with D hard to call. V gave up 6 bases and J gave up 0 bases, with 9 bases separating them. This CDR3 is built from 13 residues. Germline-derived CDR1 and CDR2 are SQVTM and ANQGSEA. CDR3 loop: CSVCAVSYNEQFF. As DNA, the CDR3 is TGCAGCGTGTGCGCGGTCTCCTACAATGAGCAGTTCTTC.

The V gene is TRBV29-1, the J gene TRBJ2-7, with D perhaps matching TRBD1 (6 bases). With 5 bases removed from V and 11 bases from J, the gap between germline ends came to 19 bases. The germline V gene encodes CDR1 SQVTM and CDR2 ANQGSEA. CDR3 size: 12 residues. CDR3 region: CSVLTPEGDKYF. CDR3 bases: TGCAGCGTTCTCACCCCTGAGGGGGACAAGTACTTC.

This clone showed up just once. This chain links TRBV20-1 with TRBJ2-1; D not resolved. The ends were cut back, 3 bases at V and 6 bases at J, with 6 bases in the middle. The CDR3 is made up of 11 amino acids. Germline CDR1 DFQATT, CDR2 SNEGSKA (reference sequence). CDR3 DNA sequence: TGCAGTGCTAGGTCAGTCAATGAGCAGTTCTTC. Its protein product is CSARSVNEQFF.

The V gene is TRBV5-6, the J gene TRBJ1-2; D is possibly TRBD1 (6 bases). Trimming pared 1 base from V and 6 bases from J, leaving 16 bases between. The CDR3 covers 15 residues. Germline V gene data show CDR1 as SGHDT and CDR2 as YYEEEE. CDR3 loop: CASSLNPGDKNGYTF. DNA of the CDR3: TGTGCCAGCAGCTTGAACCCAGGGGATAAGAATGGCTACACCTTC.

V gene TRBV4-1 combines with J gene TRBJ2-7; TRBD1 matches at 9 bases. This CDR3 has 15 amino acids. The germline gives CDR1 MGHRA, CDR2 YSYEKL. V gave up 3 bases and J gave up 2 bases; unmatched junction bases: 5. CDR3 protein: CASSQTGTGPYEQYF. The CDR3 region has the DNA TGCGCCAGCAGCCAGACCGGGACAGGGCCCTACGAGCAGTACTTC.

This sequence joins TRBV5-1 and TRBJ1-5; maybe TRBD1 (5 bases). Germline-derived CDR1 and CDR2 are SGHRS and YFSETQ. V lost 0 bases to trimming and J lost 6 bases, with 13 bases between them. The CDR3 consists of 15 residues. The CDR3 DNA follows: TGCGCCAGCAGCTTGGCCAGGGTGTTAACTCAGCCCCAGCATTTT. It translates to CASSLARVLTQPQHF.

This chain uses TRBV15 with TRBJ1-1, with unresolved D. Germline loops: CDR1 LNHNV, CDR2 YYDKDF (reference sequence). The ends were cut back, 8 bases at V and 1 base at J, with 14 bases in the middle. The CDR3 sequence is 14 residues long. The CDR3 is CATGVGRSNTEAFF. The CDR3 DNA follows: TGTGCCACCGGAGTGGGCCGGTCGAACACTGAAGCTTTCTTT.

V gene TRBV7-2 combines with J gene TRBJ1-5, with 8 bases fitting TRBD1. V lost 4 bases to trimming and J lost 3 bases; unmatched junction nucleotides: 5. The CDR3 has 15 residues. The germline gives CDR1 SGHTA, CDR2 FQGNSA. As DNA, the CDR3 is TGTGCCAGCAGCTCCTCGACAGGGGTCAATCAGCCCCAGCATTTT. As protein: CASSSSTGVNQPQHF.

As concerns this clone: This specimen includes other DNA sequences encoding the same CDR3. The rearrangement joins TRBV27 to TRBJ2-1; a weak D match, TRBD2 (5 bases). The CDR3 covers 16 residues. Germline CDR1 reads MNHEY; CDR2 reads SMNVEV (reference sequence). V lost 3 bases, J lost 0 bases, and 12 bases lay in between. The CDR3 nucleotides are TGTGCCAGCAGTTTGGGTGCGGGTTCCTCCTACAATGAGCAGTTCTTC. Its translation is CASSLGAGSSYNEQFF.

V and J are TRBV6-1 and TRBJ2-7; D gene uncertain. The CDR3 runs to 12 residues. Germline-derived CDR1 and CDR2 are MNHNS and SASEGT. V was shortened by 3 bases and J by 2 bases, with 5 bases between the two germline ends. DNA of the CDR3: TGTGCCAGCAGTGATCCAGCCTACGAGCAGTACTTC. Translation: CASSDPAYEQYF.

The chain's CDR3 is CASSIQTPNTGELFF. The CDR3 DNA follows: TGTGCCAGTAGTATACAGACGCCGAACACCGGGGAGCTGTTTTTT. The chain combines TRBV19 with TRBJ2-2, with D unclear. The V gene lost 2 bases and the J gene lost 0 bases, with 7 bases spanning the gap. CDR1 and CDR2 from the germline V gene are LNHDA and SQIVND (reference sequence). The length of the CDR3 is 15 residues. Full variable domain (missing parts from reference TRBV19 and TRBJ2-2): DGGITQSPKYLFRKEGQNVTLSCEQNLNHDAMYWYRQDPGQGLRLIYYSQIVNDFQKGDIAEGYSVSREKKESFPLTVTSAQKNPTAFYLCASSIQTPNTGELFFGEGSRLTVL.

The V call is TRBV11-2, the J call TRBJ2-1, with 7 bases identical to TRBD2. CDR1 is SGHAT and CDR2 is FQNNGV in the germline V gene. The trim removed 6 bases at V and 7 bases at J, leaving 15 bases unmatched. The CDR3 is 16 residues long. CDR3 amino acids: CASSFHGLGLMNEQFF. CDR3 nucleotide sequence: TGTGCCAGCAGTTTCCACGGACTAGGCCTAATGAATGAGCAGTTCTTC.

The rearrangement uses TRBV9 and TRBJ2-5; unclear D gene. With the DNA end fitting TRBJ2-7 better, the J assignment may be wrong. Germline V gene data show CDR1 as SGDLS and CDR2 as YYNGEE. The CDR3 runs to 13 residues. CDR3 nucleotides: TGTGCCAGCAGCGATAACTTTGGGATCGAGCAGTACTTC. Protein product: CASSDNFGIEQYF.

The gene calls are TRBV28 and TRBJ2-1; no definite D call. Germline V gene data show CDR1 as MDHEN and CDR2 as SYDVKM. V was cut by 5 bases and J by 4 bases, with 24 bases left in between. There are 18 residues in the CDR3. The CDR3 DNA is TGTGCCAGCAGTCCGCTTACGGGCAGAACGCAACTATACAATGAGCAGTTCTTC. This gives the protein CASSPLTGRTQLYNEQFF.

In DNA, the CDR3 is TGTGCCACCAGCAGAGGGCTAGCGATCGACACAGATACGCAGTATTTT. Translated, it gives CATSRGLAIDTDTQYF. The V call is TRBV15, the J call TRBJ2-3; a possible D gene is TRBD2 (6 bases). This CDR3 spans 16 amino acids. Germline loops: CDR1 LNHNV, CDR2 YYDKDF (reference sequence). Trimming left V 1 base short and J 2 bases short, with 13 bases between.

The chain joins TRBV27 to TRBJ1-2; possibly TRBD1 for D (5 bases). Germline CDR1 and CDR2: MNHEY and SMNVEV (reference sequence). The CDR3 has 13 amino acids. The V end lost 6 bases, the J end lost 3 bases, and 11 bases lay between the germline ends. The chain's CDR3 is CASSSWDDYGYTF. DNA for the CDR3: TGTGCCAGCAGCTCTTGGGACGACTATGGCTACACCTTC.

The chain recombines TRBV29-1 with TRBJ1-2; D possibly corresponds to TRBD1 (5 bases). The CDR3 is made up of 13 amino acids. Trimming cost V 5 bases and J 2 bases, with 12 bases left between them. Germline V lookup: CDR1 SQVTM, CDR2 ANQGSEA. CDR3 region: CSVRQGGNYGYTF. The CDR3 nucleotides read TGCAGCGTTCGTCAGGGCGGGAACTATGGCTACACCTTC.

The CDR3 bases are TGTGCCTCCGAGGGATTCCGGGAGATGACAGATACGCAGTATTTT. It encodes CASEGFREMTDTQYF. The genes are TRBV2 and TRBJ2-3; D possibly corresponds to TRBD2 (6 bases). The length of the CDR3 is 15 residues. The V and J ends lost 11 bases and 3 bases respectively, with 21 bases between them. Germline CDR1 reads SNHLY; CDR2 reads FYNNEI.

The chain joins TRBV21-1 to TRBJ1-5; no check of the table's D call, TRBD1, against the DNA was made. TRBV21-1 is an annotated pseudogene. This CDR3 region has 16 residues. The CDR3 here is CASSKRPGAPNQPQHF. The CDR3 region has the DNA TGTGCCAGCAGCAAAAGGCCAGGGGCCCCCAATCAGCCCCAGCATTTT.

The chain couples TRBV28 to TRBJ2-5; TRBD1 agrees at 9 bases. Germline values: CDR1 MDHEN, CDR2 SYDVKM. After removal of 2 bases from V and 5 bases from J, the junction contained 9 bases not matched to a gene. There are 16 residues in the CDR3. This CDR3 is CASSLSGQGLGETQYF. The DNA for the CDR3 is TGTGCCAGCAGTTTAAGCGGACAGGGGCTTGGGGAGACCCAGTACTTC.